A single sample is the source of the 28 T cell receptor beta chains below, sequenced in a study of CD8+CD57+ T cells in acquired aplastic anemia. CD8+CD57+ cell expansion, shown by flow cytometry, had occurred in the patients selected for sequencing. Using genomic DNA as the template, TCR beta VDJ and CDR3 profiling was carried out. One entry per CDR3 protein, called by TCRdb with MiXCR from the reads. Here the sample spans hundreds of thousands of distinct CDR3 sequences, around 45% being singletons. What was sequenced was sorted CD4+, CD8+, or CD8+CD57+ T cells (not recorded which) from PBMCs. All receptors derive from a human donor with aplastic anemia.

This clonotype was observed at least ten times. V and J are TRBV5-1 and TRBJ1-1; D unresolved. Germline values: CDR1 SGHRS, CDR2 YFSETQ. There are 13 residues in the CDR3. V shed 3 bases and J shed 0 bases, with 6 bases lying between them. The CDR3 region has the DNA TGCGCCAGCAGCTCCAGCATGAACACTGAAGCTTTCTTT. Its translation is CASSSSMNTEAFF.

In this sample, this clonotype turned up many times. The rearrangement links TRBV7-2 to TRBJ2-7; tentatively, D is TRBD2 (6 bases). Germline CDR1 SGHTA, CDR2 FQGNSA. The CDR3 length is 12 residues. Trimming removed 3 bases at V and 7 bases at J, with 10 bases between. CDR3 sequence reads: CASSFTGVEQYF. For the CDR3, the DNA is TGTGCCAGCAGCTTCACGGGAGTAGAGCAGTACTTC.

The genes are TRBV19 and TRBJ2-3; D might be TRBD1 (5 bases). The V gene lost 5 bases and the J gene lost 6 bases, with 12 bases spanning the gap. CDR1 and CDR2 (germline): LNHDA, SQIVND (reference sequence). CDR3 length: 13 amino acids. CDR3 sequence: CASSLSQGDTQYF. Written as DNA, the CDR3 is TGTGCCAGTAGTCTTAGCCAGGGTGATACGCAGTATTTT.

This clonotype came up many times. The chain combines TRBV6-5 with TRBJ2-7, with 7 bases that match TRBD2. The CDR3 covers 17 residues. Germline V gene lookup returns CDR1 MNHEY and CDR2 SVGAGI. V dropped 0 bases and J dropped 2; count of bases not matched to a gene: 10. As DNA, the CDR3 is TGTGCCAGCAGTTACTCGATCCGGCTAGCGGTTACCTACGAGCAGTACTTC. It is translated as CASSYSIRLAVTYEQYF.

There are a few counts of this clonotype. The genes are TRBV6-2 or TRBV6-3 and TRBJ2-2; tentatively, D is TRBD1 (5 bases). Per germline, CDR1 MNHEY and CDR2 SVGEGT. There are 18 residues in the CDR3. V was clipped by 4 bases and J by 3 bases, with 21 bases between them. The CDR3 loop reads CASSFMHGGAEYTGELFF. CDR3 nucleotides: TGTGCCAGCAGTTTTATGCACGGTGGGGCAGAATACACCGGGGAGCTGTTTTTT.

This clonotype was detected ten times or more. The gene calls are TRBV6-1 and TRBJ1-6, with 8 bases aligning to TRBD1. Losses at the gene ends were 2 bases for V and 8 bases for J; bases not matched to a gene: 8. CDR1 is MNHNS, CDR2 SASEGT, per germline. This CDR3 has 16 residues. The CDR3 DNA follows: TGTGCCAGCAGTGAAACGGTTGACAGGGGTTATTCACCCCTCCACTTT. It encodes CASSETVDRGYSPLHF.

This clonotype was counted a single time. This sequence joins TRBV5-1 and TRBJ2-5; D ambiguous. Trimming cost V 6 bases and J 1 base, with 7 bases left between them. The CDR3 spans 12 residues. Germline lookup yields CDR1 SGHRS and CDR2 YFSETQ. CDR3 bases: TGCGCCAGCACATACAGCCAAGAGACCCAGTACTTC. This encodes CASTYSQETQYF.

V is TRBV25-1 and J is TRBJ1-1; D not certain. The CDR3 covers 14 residues. Germline V gene lookup returns CDR1 MGHDK and CDR2 SYGVNS. V was shortened by 5 bases and J by 3 bases, with 13 bases between the two germline ends. As DNA, the CDR3 is TGTGCCAGCAGTCCTCCTTTCGGGGACACTGAAGCTTTCTTT. Encoded protein: CASSPPFGDTEAFF.

This chain connects TRBV6-1 to TRBJ1-1; D not certain. This CDR3 is built from 13 residues. V lost 2 bases and J 10 bases, leaving 14 bases between the germline ends. Germline CDR1 and CDR2: MNHNS and SASEGT. The CDR3 region is CASSEWWADLAFF. CDR3 DNA: TGTGCCAGCAGTGAATGGTGGGCAGACTTAGCTTTCTTT.

The V call is TRBV27, the J call TRBJ2-1; D might be TRBD2 (5 bases). From germline, CDR1 is MNHEY and CDR2 SMNVEV (reference sequence). This CDR3 contains 15 residues. V was trimmed by 2 bases and J by 7 bases, leaving 15 bases between them. Here the CDR3 DNA reads TGTGCCAGCAGTTTAGTTGCGGGCGTCGGGAATGAGCAGTTCTTC. It yields the protein CASSLVAGVGNEQFF.

CDR3 residues: CASSLRYDSTDTQYF. CDR3 DNA sequence: TGTGCCAGCAGCCTAAGGTATGACAGCACAGATACGCAGTATTTT. The chain joins TRBV7-9 to TRBJ2-3, with D unresolved. The CDR3 has 15 residues. Trimming left V 5 bases short and J 0 bases short, with 12 bases between. The germline V gene has CDR1 SEHNR and CDR2 FQNEAQ (reference sequence).

This clonotype has only a few counts. The rearrangement uses TRBV30 and TRBJ2-7, with TRBD1 identical over 7 bases. V lost 5 bases and J lost 3; bases outside the gene matches: 4. This CDR3 has 12 amino acids. The germline CDR1 and CDR2 sequences are GTSNPN and SVGIG (reference sequence). Written as DNA, the CDR3 is TGTGCCTGGCGGGACAGAAACTACGAGCAGTACTTC. It codes for CAWRDRNYEQYF.

There are many counts of this clonotype. The chain uses TRBV7-9 and TRBJ1-1; D perhaps matches TRBD1 (5 bases). V was trimmed by 5 bases and J by 4 bases, leaving 17 bases between them. CDR3 length equals 15 residues. Germline assignment: CDR1 SEHNR and CDR2 FQNEAQ (reference sequence). This chain's CDR3 is CASSHIIQGTTEAFF. The CDR3 region has the DNA TGTGCCAGCAGCCATATTATTCAGGGTACCACTGAAGCTTTCTTT.

In this sample, this clonotype turned up once. The chain joins TRBV7-2 to TRBJ1-2; no clear D. The CDR3 runs 14 residues. Germline V CDR1 and CDR2: SGHTA, FQGNSA. V was cut by 5 bases and J by 3 bases, with 13 bases left in between. The CDR3 DNA follows: TGTGCCAGCAGCCACGAGCGCAAGTACTATGGCTACACCTTC. It encodes CASSHERKYYGYTF.

Notes on this clonotype: A much larger clone lies a single base off, so this may be a read error. The CDR3 loop is CASSRGDLNTGELCF. CDR3 sequence (DNA): TGTGCCAGCAGTAGAGGGGACCTGAACACCGGGGAGCTGTGTTTT. The chain is built from TRBV6-4 and TRBJ2-2; tentatively, D is TRBD1 or TRBD2 (5 bases each). The CDR3 runs to 15 residues. Germline loops: CDR1 MRHNA, CDR2 SNTAGT.

For the CDR3, the DNA is TGTGCCAGCAGCTTAGCGTTCCGGGGGCGTGTGAACGAGCAGTACTTC. Amino acids: CASSLAFRGRVNEQYF. The rearrangement links TRBV7-9 to TRBJ2-7; either TRBD1 or TRBD2 may fit D (6 bases each). The CDR3 totals 16 residues. Germline assignment: CDR1 SEHNR and CDR2 FQNEAQ (reference sequence). V gave up 0 bases and J gave up 5 bases, with 17 bases separating them.

This chain connects TRBV11-2 to TRBJ1-5; 10 nucleotides match TRBD1. CDR3 length equals 14 residues. Germline trimming cut 8 bases from V and 5 bases from J; bases unmatched to any gene: 6. Germline lookup yields CDR1 SGHAT and CDR2 FQNNGV. CDR3 loop: CASGPGTGDQPQHF. For the CDR3, the DNA is TGTGCCAGCGGCCCCGGGACAGGGGATCAGCCCCAGCATTTT.

This clonotype was found many times. The chain uses TRBV9 and TRBJ1-1; TRBD1 might be the D (5 bases). Germline V CDR1 and CDR2: SGDLS, YYNGEE. Trimming shortened V by 6 bases and J by 4 bases, and 22 bases separated the two germline ends. The CDR3 totals 16 residues. The chain's CDR3 is CASMLRLGLSGTEAFF. CDR3 sequence (DNA): TGTGCCAGCATGTTACGGCTGGGGCTCTCGGGCACTGAAGCTTTCTTT.

This clonotype was seen repeatedly, ten times or more. V gene TRBV10-3 combines with J gene TRBJ2-2, with 11 bases that match TRBD2. The CDR3 is 15 residues long. CDR1 and CDR2 from the germline V gene are ENHRY and SYGVKD. The J segment lost 8 bases and the V segment lost 8 bases, leaving 10 bases of the junction unmatched. The CDR3 bases are TGTGCCATCCAAACTAGCGGGAGCGCCGATGGGGAGCTGTTTTTT. This gives the protein CAIQTSGSADGELFF.

This clonotype was counted ten times or more. The genes are TRBV19 and TRBJ1-1; 8 nucleotides match TRBD1. CDR1 is LNHDA and CDR2 is SQIVND in the germline V gene (reference sequence). Losses at the gene ends were 5 bases for V and 5 bases for J; bases not matched to a gene: 10. This CDR3 region has 15 residues. The CDR3 loop is CASSPPTGAGTEAFF. CDR3 bases: TGTGCCAGTAGTCCGCCGACAGGGGCTGGTACTGAAGCTTTCTTT.

The chain has TRBV5-1 and TRBJ1-5, with TRBD1 as a possible D gene (5 bases). The germline V gene encodes CDR1 SGHRS and CDR2 YFSETQ. CDR3 length: 15 amino acids. V lost 4 bases to trimming and J lost 3 bases, with 14 bases between them. The CDR3 DNA reads TGCGCCAGCAGCATGACCGGGACCCACAATCAGCCCCAGCATTTT. Its protein product is CASSMTGTHNQPQHF.

The V call is TRBV2, the J call TRBJ2-3, with a weak D call TRBD1 (5 bases). The V end was cut by 2 bases, the J end by 3 bases, with 18 bases between. From germline, CDR1 is SNHLY and CDR2 FYNNEI. The CDR3 is 17 residues long. The CDR3, as DNA: TGTGCCAGCAGTGAATTTGGGCTAGGGGAATCTACAGATACGCAGTATTTT. Protein: CASSEFGLGESTDTQYF.

With regard to this clonotype: This may arise from a read error, as a much more abundant clone is one base away. The V and J genes are TRBV6-2 or TRBV6-3 and TRBJ2-2; D is ambiguous. CDR1 MNHEY and CDR2 SVGEGT come from the germline V gene. This CDR3 comprises 11 residues. This CDR3 reads CAGSYSRELFF. The CDR3 nucleotides read TGTGCCGGCAGTTACTCCCGGGAGCTGTTTTTT.

The count of this clonotype is one. As DNA, the CDR3 is TGTGCCAGCAGTCCTACAGTGGCACCCCTCCACTTT. It translates to CASSPTVAPLHF. The chain couples TRBV12-3 or TRBV12-4 to TRBJ1-6, with D unresolved. The CDR3 runs 12 residues. V lost 5 bases and J 11 bases, leaving 10 bases between the germline ends.

This clonotype showed up many times. The chain joins TRBV5-1 to TRBJ2-7, with 8 bases matching TRBD1. V was pared by 1 base and J by 5 bases, with 5 bases of the junction left unmatched. There are 14 residues in the CDR3. Germline V gives CDR1 SGHRS, CDR2 YFSETQ. CDR3 in amino acids: CASSLRPGGDEQYF. CDR3 sequence (DNA): TGCGCCAGCAGCTTGCGTCCAGGGGGCGACGAGCAGTACTTC.

The chain recombines TRBV16 with TRBJ1-1; TRBD1 agrees at 7 bases. The CDR3 length is 16 residues. V trimming: 3 bases; J trimming: 3 bases; junction bases outside the gene matches: 10. CDR1 KGHSY and CDR2 FQNENV come from the germline V gene. The CDR3 DNA reads as TGTGCCAGCAGCCAGGGAAAGGGGGCATTCGACACTGAAGCTTTCTTT. It translates to CASSQGKGAFDTEAFF.

This chain joins TRBV6-2 or TRBV6-3 and TRBJ2-1, with a possible D match to TRBD1 (6 bases). V was pared by 5 bases and J by 5 bases, with 19 bases between. Germline CDR1 is MNHEY and CDR2 is SVGEGT. The CDR3 sequence is 16 residues long. The CDR3 bases are TGTGCCAGCAGTCCCCGCCCAGGGGACCTTCACAATGAGCAGTTCTTC. Its translation: CASSPRPGDLHNEQFF.

To note about this clonotype: The missing conserved phenylalanine or tryptophan at the end of this CDR3 makes a read error likely. This chain uses TRBV30 with TRBJ1-1; no clear D. V shed 2 bases and J shed 2 bases, with 9 bases lying between them. The CDR3 has 13 residues. Per germline, CDR1 GTSNPN and CDR2 SVGIG (reference sequence). The CDR3 is CAWSSGSNTEAFS. The CDR3 DNA sequence: TGTGCCTGGAGTTCGGGGAGTAACACTGAAGCTTTCTCT.